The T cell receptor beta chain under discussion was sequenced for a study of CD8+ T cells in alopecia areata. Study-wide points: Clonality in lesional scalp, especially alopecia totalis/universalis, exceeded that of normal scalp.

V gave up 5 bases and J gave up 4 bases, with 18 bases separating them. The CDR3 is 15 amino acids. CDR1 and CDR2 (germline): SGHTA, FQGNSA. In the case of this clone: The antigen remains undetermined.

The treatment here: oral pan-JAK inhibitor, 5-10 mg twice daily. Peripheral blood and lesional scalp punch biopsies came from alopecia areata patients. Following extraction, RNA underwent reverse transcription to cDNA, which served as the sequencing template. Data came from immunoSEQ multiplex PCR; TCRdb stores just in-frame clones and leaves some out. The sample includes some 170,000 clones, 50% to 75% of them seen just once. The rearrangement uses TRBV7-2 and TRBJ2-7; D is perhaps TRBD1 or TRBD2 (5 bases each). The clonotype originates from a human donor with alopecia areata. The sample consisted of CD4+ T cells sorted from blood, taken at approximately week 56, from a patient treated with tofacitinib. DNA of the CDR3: TGTGCCAGCAGCCGGGACCAGAACGGTATATACGAGCAGTACTTC. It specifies CASSRDQNGIYEQYF.